These T cell receptor beta chains were read from a single sample in a study of blood T cell repertoires in COVID-19. Assay used: immunoSEQ multiplex PCR; TCRdb lists only in-frame clones, some missing. The sample has about 68,000 clones, 84% seen once. Sequences were obtained from peripheral blood. The receptors come from a man in his fifties or sixties with active COVID-19. Each CDR3 is given with its conserved first and last residue. D genes are given only for firm matches. Only some rows state a clone size, as once, few, many or a class for expanded clones.

size	J	D	V	DNA	CDR3
NA	TRBJ2-5	TRBD1	TRBV5-1	TGCGCCAGCAGCCGGGACAGGGTGGAGACCCAGTACTTC	CASSRDRVETQYF
NA	TRBJ2-5	TRBD1	TRBV7-9	TGTGCCAGCAGCCTCTTGGGGGACAGGCTACTCGTAGAGACCCAGTACTTC	CASSLLGDRLLVETQYF
NA	TRBJ2-7	TRBD1	TRBV19	TGTGCCAGTACCAGAGAACAGGGGACGGGATTTCGGGGCCCCCAGCAGTACTTC	CASTREQGTGFRGPQQYF
NA	TRBJ2-3	TRBD1	TRBV9	TGTGCCAGCAGCGTCGAGGGACAGAGCACAGATACGCAGTATTTT	CASSVEGQSTDTQYF
NA	TRBJ2-5	NA	TRBV6-6	TGTGCCAGTCGGGGGGCCAGGGAACAAGAGACCCAGTACTTC	CASRGAREQETQYF
few	TRBJ2-3	TRBD2	TRBV4-1	TGCGCCAGCAGCCAAGATTCCGAGCGGGGGGGCAGAGATACGCAGTATTTT	CASSQDSERGGRDTQYF
NA	TRBJ2-2	NA	TRBV9	TGTGCCAGCACCCAAGCGACTCGGAGCAGGGCCACCGGGGAGCTGTTTTTT	CASTQATRSRATGELFF
NA	TRBJ2-6	TRBD1	TRBV10-2	TGCGCCAGCAGCGGGGGGGACAGGGGGCGCGGTGGGGCCAACGTCCTGACTTTC	CASSGGDRGRGGANVLTF
NA	TRBJ1-5	NA	TRBV12-3/TRBV12-4	TGTGCCAGCAGTATGAGGGAGCAGCCCCAGCATTTT	CASSMREQPQHF
NA	TRBJ2-7	NA	TRBV2	TGTGCCAGCAGTGGACCCTCCGGGGAGCAGTACTTC	CASSGPSGEQYF
NA	TRBJ2-1	TRBD1	TRBV24-1	TGTGCCACCAGTGAGCACAGGGGGCGCGGCGATGAGCAGTTCTTC	CATSEHRGRGDEQFF
few	TRBJ1-3	TRBD1	TRBV5-6	TGTGCCAGCACCAGGACAGGGGCAGGAAACACCATATATTTT	CASTRTGAGNTIYF
NA	TRBJ2-3	NA	TRBV11-2	TGTGCCAGCAGCCAGGGGCAGGGGTATGGGCGGTTTTACACAGATACGCAGTATTTT	CASSQGQGYGRFYTDTQYF
once	TRBJ2-5	NA	TRBV2	TGTGCCAGCAGTGAAAAGACAGACCAAGAGACCCAGTACTTC	CASSEKTDQETQYF
NA	TRBJ1-2	NA	TRBV14	TGTGCCAGCAGCCAAGACGGGAGAAACTATGGCTACACCTTC	CASSQDGRNYGYTF
NA	TRBJ2-1	TRBD2	TRBV13	TGTGCCAGCAGCTTTTCGGGAGGATTCTCCTACAATGAGCAGTTCTTC	CASSFSGGFSYNEQFF
NA	TRBJ2-3	NA	TRBV6-5	TGTGCCAGCATGTCAAGCACAGATACGCAGTATTTT	CASMSSTDTQYF
NA	TRBJ2-1	NA	TRBV18	TGTGCCAGCTCACCATTCAACGTTGGCGGTGAGCAGTTCTTC	CASSPFNVGGEQFF
NA	TRBJ2-7	TRBD2	TRBV6-5	TGTGCCAGCAGTTACCAAACCGGGACTACCGCCGAGCAGTACTTC	CASSYQTGTTAEQYF
NA	TRBJ2-1	NA	TRBV6-2/TRBV6-3	TGTGCCAGCAGTCGGGACACCTACAATGAGCAGTTCTTC	CASSRDTYNEQFF
NA	TRBJ1-5	TRBD1	TRBV5-1	TGCGCCAGCAGCTTGGAACAGGGGGGCCAGCCCCAGCATTTT	CASSLEQGGQPQHF
NA	TRBJ1-4	TRBD1	TRBV5-1	TGCGCCAGCAGCCCTGAACAGGGGGCATTTGAAAAACTGTTTTTT	CASSPEQGAFEKLFF
NA	TRBJ2-7	TRBD2	TRBV29-1	TGCAGCGCCCGCCTAGGAGCGGGAGTAGGCGAGCAGTACTTC	CSARLGAGVGEQYF
NA	TRBJ2-1	NA	TRBV30	TGTGCCTGGAGTGCAGGGCCACGGGATGAGCAGTTCTTC	CAWSAGPRDEQFF
NA	TRBJ2-7	TRBD1	TRBV18	TGTGCCAGCACTCCCGCACAGGGGCACTCCTACGAGCAGTACTTC	CASTPAQGHSYEQYF
NA	TRBJ2-3	NA	TRBV18	TGTGCCAGCTCACAAAACACGGGGGATACGCAGTATTTT	CASSQNTGDTQYF
few	TRBJ1-2	NA	TRBV4-3	TGCGCCAGCAGCCAAGAGGGCAGGGCCTCGTATGGCTACACCTTC	CASSQEGRASYGYTF